This T cell receptor beta chain originates from a study of cytomegalovirus exposure and HLA in healthy donors. 60 Vbeta and 13 Jbeta primers were used in PCR. The protocol was immunoSEQ multiplex PCR, while the TCRdb copy is restricted to in-frame clones and leaves out a portion. The repertoire consists of roughly 110,000 clones, with just under 75% occurring once and the leading ten covering just over 2%. J lost 6 bases, V lost 8 bases, and 9 bases had no gene match. Germline CDR1 is SNHLY and CDR2 is FYNNEI. The CDR3 is made up of 14 amino acids. This TCR was sampled from a human donor in good health. This rearrangement joins TRBV2 to TRBJ1-2; TRBD1 aligns across 10 bases. Sequenced material: PBMCs. CDR3 nucleotides: TGTGCCAGCGACCCGGACAGGGGGTCGGATGGCTACACCTTC. It translates to CASDPDRGSDGYTF. Looking up the rest from reference TRBV2 and TRBJ1-2 gives the full variable domain: EPEVTQTPSHQVTQMGQEVILRCVPISNHLYFYWYRQILGQKVEFLVSFYNNEISEKSEIFDDQFSVERPDGSNFTLKIRSTKLEDSAMYFCASDPDRGSDGYTFGSGTRLTVV.